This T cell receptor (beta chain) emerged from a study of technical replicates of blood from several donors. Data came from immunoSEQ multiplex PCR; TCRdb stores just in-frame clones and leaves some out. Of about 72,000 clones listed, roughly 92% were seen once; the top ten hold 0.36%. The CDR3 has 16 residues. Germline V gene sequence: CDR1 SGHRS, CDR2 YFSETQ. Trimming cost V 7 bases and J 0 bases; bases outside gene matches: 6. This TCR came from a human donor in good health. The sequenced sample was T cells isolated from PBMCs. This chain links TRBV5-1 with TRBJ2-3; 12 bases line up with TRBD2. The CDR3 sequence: CASGPGLAGSTDTQYF. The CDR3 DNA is TGCGCCAGCGGGCCGGGACTAGCGGGCAGCACAGATACGCAGTATTTT.